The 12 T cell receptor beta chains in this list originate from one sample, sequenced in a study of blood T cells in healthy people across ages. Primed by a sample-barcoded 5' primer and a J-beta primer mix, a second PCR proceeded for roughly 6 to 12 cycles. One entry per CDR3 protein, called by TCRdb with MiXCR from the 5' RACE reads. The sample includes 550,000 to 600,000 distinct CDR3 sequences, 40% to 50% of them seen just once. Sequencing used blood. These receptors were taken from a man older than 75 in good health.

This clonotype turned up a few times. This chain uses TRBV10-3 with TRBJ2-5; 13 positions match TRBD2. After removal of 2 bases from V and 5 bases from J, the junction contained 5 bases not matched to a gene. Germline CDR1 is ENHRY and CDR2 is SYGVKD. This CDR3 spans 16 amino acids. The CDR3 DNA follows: TGTGCCATCAGTGAGACTAGCGGGAGGGCCGTGGAGACCCAGTACTTC. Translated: CAISETSGRAVETQYF.

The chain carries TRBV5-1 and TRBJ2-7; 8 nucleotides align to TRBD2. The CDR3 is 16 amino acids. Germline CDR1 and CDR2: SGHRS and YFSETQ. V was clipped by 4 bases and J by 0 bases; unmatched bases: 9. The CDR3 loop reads CASSPITSGSSYEQYF. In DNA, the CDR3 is TGCGCCAGCAGCCCGATTACTAGCGGCTCCTCCTACGAGCAGTACTTC. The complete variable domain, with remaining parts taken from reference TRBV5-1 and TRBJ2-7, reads KAGVTQTPRYLIKTRGQQVTLSCSPISGHRSVSWYQQTPGQGLQFLFEYFSETQRNKGNFPGRFSGRQFSNSRSEMNVSTLELGDSALYLCASSPITSGSSYEQYFGPGTRLTVT.

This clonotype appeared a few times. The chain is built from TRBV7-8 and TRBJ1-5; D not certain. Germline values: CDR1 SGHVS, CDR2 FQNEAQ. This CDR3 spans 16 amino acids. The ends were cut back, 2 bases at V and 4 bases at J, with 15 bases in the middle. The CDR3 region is CASSLSEARGNQPQHF. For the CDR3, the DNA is TGTGCCAGCAGCTTAAGTGAGGCCCGAGGGAATCAGCCCCAGCATTTT.

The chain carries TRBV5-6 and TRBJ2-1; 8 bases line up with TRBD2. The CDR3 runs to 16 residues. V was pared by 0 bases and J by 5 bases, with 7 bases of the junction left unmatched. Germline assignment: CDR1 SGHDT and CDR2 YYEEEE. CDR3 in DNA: TGTGCCAGCAGCTTGGCCGCAGCGGGAGTTGACAATGAGCAGTTCTTC. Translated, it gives CASSLAAAGVDNEQFF.

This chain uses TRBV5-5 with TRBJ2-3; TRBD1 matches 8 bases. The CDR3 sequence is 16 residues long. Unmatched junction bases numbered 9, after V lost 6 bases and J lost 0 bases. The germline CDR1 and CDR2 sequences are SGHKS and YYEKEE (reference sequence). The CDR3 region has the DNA TGTGCCAGCACCCCGGGGACAGGATTTAGCACAGATACGCAGTATTTT. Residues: CASTPGTGFSTDTQYF.

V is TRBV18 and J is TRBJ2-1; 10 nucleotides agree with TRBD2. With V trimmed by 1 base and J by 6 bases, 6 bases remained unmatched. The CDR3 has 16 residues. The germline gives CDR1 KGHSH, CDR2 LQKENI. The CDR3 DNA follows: TGTGCCAGCTCACCACGAAGCGGGGGGGCGGGCAATGAGCAGTTCTTC. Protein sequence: CASSPRSGGAGNEQFF.

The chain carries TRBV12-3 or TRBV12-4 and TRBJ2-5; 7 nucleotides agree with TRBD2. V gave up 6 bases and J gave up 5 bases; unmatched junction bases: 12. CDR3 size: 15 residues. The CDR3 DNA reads TGTGCCAGCAGCCCGCTAGCGGTACGTGGGGAGACCCAGTACTTC. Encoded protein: CASSPLAVRGETQYF.

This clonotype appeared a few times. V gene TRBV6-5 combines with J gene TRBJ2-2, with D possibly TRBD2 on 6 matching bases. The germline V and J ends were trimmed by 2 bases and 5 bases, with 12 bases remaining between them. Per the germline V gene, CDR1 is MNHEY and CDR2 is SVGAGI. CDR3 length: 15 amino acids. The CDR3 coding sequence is TGTGCCAGCAGTTACGACGGGAGAGGTACCGGGGAGCTGTTTTTT. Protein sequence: CASSYDGRGTGELFF.

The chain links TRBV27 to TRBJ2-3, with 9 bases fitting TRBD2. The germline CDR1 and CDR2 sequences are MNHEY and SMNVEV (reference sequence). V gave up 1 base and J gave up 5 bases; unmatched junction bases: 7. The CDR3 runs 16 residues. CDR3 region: CASSLFSSGIGDTQYF. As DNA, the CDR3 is TGTGCCAGCAGTTTATTTTCTAGCGGGATAGGAGATACGCAGTATTTT.

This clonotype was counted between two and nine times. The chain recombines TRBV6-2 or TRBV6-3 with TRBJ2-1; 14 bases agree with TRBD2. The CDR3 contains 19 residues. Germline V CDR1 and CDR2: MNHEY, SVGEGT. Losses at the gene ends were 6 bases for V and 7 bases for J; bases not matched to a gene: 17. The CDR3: CASRTHRLAGGRFLNEQFF. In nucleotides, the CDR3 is TGTGCCAGCAGAACCCACCGACTAGCGGGGGGGCGTTTTTTGAATGAGCAGTTCTTC.

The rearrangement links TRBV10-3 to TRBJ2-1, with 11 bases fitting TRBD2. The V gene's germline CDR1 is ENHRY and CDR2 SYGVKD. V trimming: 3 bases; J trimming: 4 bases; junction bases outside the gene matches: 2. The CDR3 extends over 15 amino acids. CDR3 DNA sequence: TGTGCCATCAGTGAAGGGACTAGCGGTTACAATGAGCAGTTCTTC. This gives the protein CAISEGTSGYNEQFF.

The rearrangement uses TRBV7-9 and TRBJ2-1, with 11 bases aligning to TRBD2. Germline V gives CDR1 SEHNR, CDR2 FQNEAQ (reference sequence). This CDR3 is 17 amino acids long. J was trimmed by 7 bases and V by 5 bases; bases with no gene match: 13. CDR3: CASSPAFSGGAKNEQFF. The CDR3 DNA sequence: TGTGCCAGCAGCCCCGCTTTTAGCGGGGGGGCCAAGAATGAGCAGTTCTTC.